Listed here are 11 T cell receptor beta chains from one sample, sequenced in a study of cytomegalovirus exposure and HLA in healthy donors. The primer mix had 60 Vbeta and 13 Jbeta primers. Sequencing was performed with immunoSEQ multiplex PCR; in TCRdb, only in-frame clones are kept and a portion is missing. The sample contains 150,000 to 200,000 clones, roughly three quarters of which appear only once. Sequencing was carried out using PBMCs. The receptors were gathered from a man between 35 and 55 years old in good health and CMV-seropositive.

The genes are TRBV5-4 and TRBJ1-3, with 8 bases that match TRBD1. The V and J ends lost 4 bases and 2 bases, in that order; junction bases with no gene match: 5. This CDR3 spans 15 amino acids. Germline V CDR1 and CDR2: SGHNT, YYREEE (reference sequence). The CDR3 sequence is CASSTPTGAGNTIYF. CDR3 in DNA: TGTGCCAGCAGCACACCGACAGGGGCTGGAAACACCATATATTTT.

The chain links TRBV5-4 to TRBJ2-1; D might be TRBD1 (6 bases). This CDR3 region has 13 residues. The germline gives CDR1 SGHNT, CDR2 YYREEE (reference sequence). V was clipped by 3 bases and J by 9 bases, with 13 bases between them. The CDR3 DNA reads TGTGCCAGCAGCTATTATGGGGGCGGTGAGCAGTTCTTC. This translates into CASSYYGGGEQFF. The full variable domain, with the rest looked up from reference TRBV5-4 and TRBJ2-1, is ETGVTQSPTHLIKTRGQQVTLRCSSQSGHNTVSWYQQALGQGPQFIFQYYREEENGRGNFPPRFSGLQFPNYSSELNVNALELDDSALYLCASSYYGGGEQFFGPGTRLTVL.

This sequence joins TRBV7-2 and TRBJ1-4; D is perhaps TRBD1 (5 bases). This CDR3 has 17 amino acids. Germline V CDR1 and CDR2: SGHTA, FQGNSA. V was pared by 1 base and J by 0 bases, with 12 bases between. The CDR3 nucleotides read TGTGCCAGCAGCTTAGTGGCGGGGCTTACAACTAATGAAAAACTGTTTTTT. Translated: CASSLVAGLTTNEKLFF.

The rearrangement joins TRBV10-3 to TRBJ2-6; TRBD1 aligns across 10 bases. This CDR3 region has 19 residues. V shed 6 bases, J shed 4 bases, and the junction held 15 bases outside the gene matches. The germline CDR1 and CDR2 sequences are ENHRY and SYGVKD. CDR3 protein: CAISPGPGQGWEGANVLTF. CDR3 sequence (DNA): TGTGCCATCAGCCCCGGACCGGGACAGGGGTGGGAAGGGGCCAACGTCCTGACTTTC.

The chain joins TRBV30 to TRBJ2-5; 11 bases match TRBD2. Per the germline V gene, CDR1 is GTSNPN and CDR2 is SVGIG (reference sequence). V trimming: 5 bases; J trimming: 4 bases; junction bases outside the gene matches: 6. This CDR3 is 14 amino acids long. CDR3: CAWALAGARETQYF. The CDR3 DNA reads as TGTGCCTGGGCACTAGCGGGGGCGAGAGAGACCCAGTACTTC. The entire variable domain, with the rest obtained from reference TRBV30 and TRBJ2-5, is as follows: SQTIHQWPATLVQPVGSPLSLECTVEGTSNPNLYWYRQAAGRGLQLLFYSVGIGQISSEVPQNLSASRPQDRQFILSSKKLLLSDSGFYLCAWALAGARETQYFGPGTRLLVL.

The V gene is TRBV7-9, the J gene TRBJ1-6, with D maybe TRBD1 (5 bases). The germline V and J ends were trimmed by 5 bases and 9 bases, with 14 bases remaining between them. This CDR3 contains 14 residues. Germline assignment: CDR1 SEHNR and CDR2 FQNEAQ (reference sequence). The DNA of the CDR3 is TGTGCCAGCAGCCTCGGGACTCGGGGTTCACCCCTCCACTTT. It is translated as CASSLGTRGSPLHF.

This chain links TRBV5-1 with TRBJ2-7; D is ambiguous. This CDR3 region has 15 residues. Trimming took 0 bases from V and 5 from J, leaving 15 bases between them. CDR1 and CDR2 (germline): SGHRS, YFSETQ. This chain's CDR3 is CASSLAEVANHEQYF. For the CDR3, the DNA is TGCGCCAGCAGCTTGGCCGAGGTGGCGAACCACGAGCAGTACTTC.

This clone was seen only a few times. V is TRBV6-1 and J is TRBJ2-7; the match to TRBD1 covers 11 bases. The CDR3 covers 15 residues. Germline-derived CDR1 and CDR2 are MNHNS and SASEGT. Trimming at V came to 6 bases and at J to 3 bases, leaving 7 bases not matched to a gene. The CDR3 nucleotides are TGTGCCAGCAGCTCCGGGACAGGGGGTTTCTACGAGCAGTACTTC. This sequence encodes CASSSGTGGFYEQYF.

The V call is TRBV19, the J call TRBJ1-2, with D unresolved. CDR1 is LNHDA and CDR2 is SQIVND in the germline V gene (reference sequence). This CDR3 comprises 13 residues. Deletions cut 3 bases from V and 8 bases from J, with 13 bases between. As DNA, the CDR3 is TGTGCCAGTAGTATTAACGGCCTGCGGGGCTACACCTTC. The encoded protein is CASSINGLRGYTF. Looking up the rest from reference TRBV19 and TRBJ1-2 gives the full variable domain: DGGITQSPKYLFRKEGQNVTLSCEQNLNHDAMYWYRQDPGQGLRLIYYSQIVNDFQKGDIAEGYSVSREKKESFPLTVTSAQKNPTAFYLCASSINGLRGYTFGSGTRLTVV.

The V call is TRBV6-7, the J call TRBJ1-4; 9 positions agree with TRBD1. TRBV6-7 is given ORF status, its function remaining uncertain. The CDR3 is 18 residues long. J lost 1 base, V lost 6 bases, and 12 bases had no gene match. This CDR3 reads CASRWDRANEGTNEKLFF. In DNA, the CDR3 is TGTGCCAGCAGATGGGACAGGGCTAATGAAGGAACTAATGAAAAACTGTTTTTT.

The sample holds a few counts of this clone. The chain employs TRBV5-4 and TRBJ1-6; no clear D. This CDR3 has 14 residues. With 4 bases removed from V and 9 bases from J, the gap between germline ends came to 14 bases. Germline CDR1 reads SGHNT; CDR2 reads YYREEE (reference sequence). The CDR3 DNA is TGTGCCAGCAGCACAGACACCCTTGGTTCACCCCTCCACTTT. Residues: CASSTDTLGSPLHF.